This T cell receptor (beta chain) was sequenced for a study of shared clonotypes between healthy human individuals. This clone was seen once. Antigen: not known. The authors ran the assay at deep level. Authors' methods: ImmunoSEQ only sent back junction sequences with no quality scores, so filtering was done differently. The protocol was immunoSEQ multiplex PCR, while the TCRdb copy is restricted to in-frame clones and leaves out a portion. That table supplies the V and J calls and clone size; D and trimming were determined from the DNA. The sample has about half a million clones; roughly 78% are singletons. General study findings and limits: Only a few donors were included, so the genetic and exposure-history diversity represented was limited.

This TCR came from a woman aged 40 to 49 in good health. Some clones in this sample may be carry-over from other donors' samples. Specimen: PBMCs.

As DNA, the CDR3 is TGTGCCATCAGGGCAGGACTAGCGGTCACAGATACGCAGTATTTT. This encodes CAIRAGLAVTDTQYF. The V and J genes are TRBV10-3 and TRBJ2-3, with 10 positions matching TRBD2. The CDR3 length is 15 residues. J gave up 2 bases and V 6 bases, and 5 bases lay outside the gene matches. The germline CDR1 and CDR2 sequences are ENHRY and SYGVKD.